What follows are 25 T cell receptor beta chains derived from one specimen sequenced in a study of T cell responses to AZD1222 COVID-19 vaccine. Sequencing was performed with immunoSEQ multiplex PCR; in TCRdb, only in-frame clones are kept and a portion is missing. The table records about 180,000 clones, 80% to 90% of them present only once. Sample: peripheral blood, taken on day 0 of AZD1222 vaccination. All receptors come from an adult in good health.

J is TRBJ2-2 and V is TRBV19; no firm D call. Germline CDR1 LNHDA, CDR2 SQIVND (reference sequence). CDR3 length equals 14 residues. V lost 6 bases and J 6 bases, leaving 14 bases between the germline ends. CDR3 sequence reads: CASRRGLNAGELFF. In nucleotides, the CDR3 is TGTGCCAGTAGAAGAGGTCTCAACGCCGGGGAGCTGTTTTTT.

The chain employs TRBV7-9 and TRBJ1-1, with D tentatively TRBD1 (6 bases). The CDR3 sequence is 14 residues long. Per the germline V gene, CDR1 is SEHNR and CDR2 is FQNEAQ (reference sequence). Trimming took 6 bases from V and 0 from J, leaving 11 bases between them. CDR3 sequence reads: CASRSTGLNTEAFF. The CDR3 nucleotides read TGTGCCAGCAGGTCGACAGGACTGAACACTGAAGCTTTCTTT.

The chain recombines TRBV19 with TRBJ1-5; perhaps TRBD1 as D (5 bases). CDR3 size: 15 residues. Per the germline V gene, CDR1 is LNHDA and CDR2 is SQIVND (reference sequence). Trimming removed 6 bases from V and 0 bases from J, with 12 bases in between. The DNA of the CDR3 is TGTGCCAGTAGCCGGACACCGTATAGCAATCAGCCCCAGCATTTT. Amino acid sequence: CASSRTPYSNQPQHF.

The chain uses TRBV19 and TRBJ1-3; D ambiguous. The V end lost 1 base, the J end lost 0 bases, and 10 bases lay between the germline ends. The CDR3 is made up of 16 amino acids. Germline CDR1 LNHDA, CDR2 SQIVND (reference sequence). CDR3 DNA: TGTGCCAGTAGTATAGCACGAGTCGACTCTGGAAACACCATATATTTT. Encoded protein: CASSIARVDSGNTIYF.

The J gene is TRBJ1-1, the V gene TRBV5-4; D might be TRBD1 (6 bases). Trimming removed 3 bases from V and 1 base from J, with 10 bases in between. The CDR3 has 14 residues. The germline gives CDR1 SGHNT, CDR2 YYREEE (reference sequence). The DNA of the CDR3 is TGTGCCAGCAGCTCGAAGACAGGGAACACTGAAGCTTTCTTT. Amino acids: CASSSKTGNTEAFF.

This clone was counted a single time. V is TRBV11-3 and J is TRBJ2-2, with 8 bases aligning to TRBD1. In germline, CDR1 is SGHNT, CDR2 YENEEA. V dropped 6 bases and J dropped 5; count of bases not matched to a gene: 8. The CDR3 has 15 amino acids. The CDR3 DNA sequence: TGTGCCAGCAGAAAAACAGGGGGAGGAACCGGGGAGCTGTTTTTT. Translated, it gives CASRKTGGGTGELFF.

The chain employs TRBV5-6 and TRBJ1-3, with TRBD1 matching over 8 bases. Germline assignment: CDR1 SGHDT and CDR2 YYEEEE. The CDR3 has 19 amino acids. V shed 4 bases and J 8 bases; nucleotides not matched to a gene: 23. Here the CDR3 reads CASSTRFNWSTGDLYTIYF. In DNA form, the CDR3 reads TGTGCCAGCAGCACAAGGTTTAATTGGTCGACAGGGGATTTATACACCATATATTTT.

This clone has only a few counts. The chain combines TRBV19 with TRBJ1-2; D is ambiguous. The CDR3 contains 14 residues. The germline V and J ends were trimmed by 3 bases and 0 bases, with 8 bases remaining between them. CDR1 and CDR2 from the germline V gene are LNHDA and SQIVND (reference sequence). The CDR3 DNA reads as TGTGCCAGTAGTATCAGTGGGGCTAACTATGGCTACACCTTC. Translating gives CASSISGANYGYTF. The full variable domain, its missing parts supplied by reference TRBV19 and TRBJ1-2, is DGGITQSPKYLFRKEGQNVTLSCEQNLNHDAMYWYRQDPGQGLRLIYYSQIVNDFQKGDIAEGYSVSREKKESFPLTVTSAQKNPTAFYLCASSISGANYGYTFGSGTRLTVV.

In DNA, the CDR3 is TGTGCCTGGAGTGTAGCGCAGGGGATTTTGACAGATACGCAGTATTTT. It specifies CAWSVAQGILTDTQYF. The V and J genes are TRBV30 and TRBJ2-3; possibly TRBD1 for D (6 bases). Germline-derived CDR1 and CDR2 are GTSNPN and SVGIG (reference sequence). The CDR3 is 16 residues long. Trimming took 0 bases from V and 3 from J, leaving 16 bases between them. Variable domain in full (rest from reference TRBV30 and TRBJ2-3): SQTIHQWPATLVQPVGSPLSLECTVEGTSNPNLYWYRQAAGRGLQLLFYSVGIGQISSEVPQNLSASRPQDRQFILSSKKLLLSDSGFYLCAWSVAQGILTDTQYFGPGTRLTVL.

The rearrangement uses TRBV24-1 and TRBJ2-5; perhaps D is TRBD1 or TRBD2 (5 bases each). V was clipped by 5 bases and J by 10 bases, with 19 bases between them. The CDR3 is made up of 14 amino acids. Per the germline V gene, CDR1 is KGHDR and CDR2 is SFDVKD. The CDR3 loop is CATSVTGPAIGQYF. CDR3 nucleotides: TGTGCCACCAGTGTAACGGGACCCGCTATCGGCCAGTACTTC.

The chain links TRBV27 to TRBJ1-6; D remains ambiguous. V was clipped by 6 bases and J by 6 bases, with 15 bases between them. The CDR3 extends over 15 amino acids. Per the germline V gene, CDR1 is MNHEY and CDR2 is SMNVEV (reference sequence). CDR3 sequence: CASRALGGINSPLHF. Here the CDR3 DNA reads TGTGCCAGCAGAGCACTGGGAGGAATTAATTCACCCCTCCACTTT.

The chain uses TRBV27 and TRBJ1-1, with D unresolved. The CDR3 is made up of 14 amino acids. The V end lost 5 bases, the J end lost 4 bases, and 14 bases lay between the germline ends. CDR1 is MNHEY, CDR2 SMNVEV, per germline (reference sequence). CDR3 region: CASSPDLGITEAFF. DNA for the CDR3: TGTGCCAGCAGTCCGGACTTGGGGATCACTGAAGCTTTCTTT.

This clone was observed once. This chain connects TRBV5-6 to TRBJ1-1; no clear D gene. CDR1 and CDR2 from the germline V gene are SGHDT and YYEEEE. Trimming left V 2 bases short and J 3 bases short, with 11 bases between. The CDR3 sequence is 14 residues long. The DNA for the CDR3 is TGTGCCAGCAGCTTAGCGCCGGCGGACACTGAAGCTTTCTTT. This gives the protein CASSLAPADTEAFF.

This clone appeared a single time. This chain connects TRBV20-1 to TRBJ2-1; D not resolved. The ends were cut back, 5 bases at V and 6 bases at J, with 5 bases in the middle. The CDR3 is 10 amino acids. Germline V gene sequence: CDR1 DFQATT, CDR2 SNEGSKA (reference sequence). CDR3 DNA: TGCAGTGCTCCGTTCAATGAGCAGTTCTTC. Amino acid sequence: CSAPFNEQFF.

J is TRBJ2-5 and V is TRBV7-8; D is perhaps TRBD1 (5 bases). The V gene lost 5 bases and the J gene lost 1 base, with 14 bases spanning the gap. CDR3 length: 15 amino acids. Germline lookup yields CDR1 SGHVS and CDR2 FQNEAQ. CDR3: CASSEHIQVQETQYF. DNA of the CDR3: TGTGCCAGCAGCGAACACATACAGGTCCAAGAGACCCAGTACTTC. The full variable domain, rest sourced from reference TRBV7-8 and TRBJ2-5, is GAGVSQSPRYKVAKRGQDVALRCDPISGHVSLFWYQQALGQGPEFLTYFQNEAQLDKSGLPSDRFFAERPEGSVSTLKIQRTQQEDSAVYLCASSEHIQVQETQYFGPGTRLLVL.

This sequence joins TRBV14 and TRBJ2-1; 9 nucleotides agree with TRBD2. Losses at the gene ends were 3 bases for V and 5 bases for J; bases not matched to a gene: 5. Per the germline V gene, CDR1 is SGHDN and CDR2 is FVKESK. The CDR3 extends over 15 amino acids. CDR3 nucleotide sequence: TGTGCCAGCAGCCAGCTAGCGGGACGGAACAATGAGCAGTTCTTC. Translating gives CASSQLAGRNNEQFF.

V gene TRBV6-5 combines with J gene TRBJ2-7; the D is unclear. CDR1 MNHEY and CDR2 SVGAGI come from the germline V gene. The CDR3 is 13 amino acids. CDR3 sequence: CASRMGASHEQYV. The CDR3 region has the DNA TGTGCCAGCAGGATGGGCGCCTCCCACGAGCAGTACGTC.

J is TRBJ2-2 and V is TRBV4-1, with 7 bases that match TRBD1. The V and J ends lost 1 base and 1 base, in that order; junction bases with no gene match: 0. The germline CDR1 and CDR2 sequences are MGHRA and YSYEKL. The CDR3 consists of 15 residues. Here the CDR3 DNA reads TGCGCCAGCAGCCAAGGGGACAGGAACACCGGGGAGCTGTTTTTT. Residues: CASSQGDRNTGELFF.

In its sample, this clone was seen once. The chain is built from TRBV10-3 and TRBJ1-2; D unresolved. Between the trimmed V and J ends, which lost 8 bases and 8 bases, there was a span of 18 bases. The V gene's germline CDR1 is ENHRY and CDR2 SYGVKD. This CDR3 spans 13 amino acids. In DNA form, the CDR3 reads TGTGCCATCTCTGCGAGATCCCTCCAGGGCTACACCTTC. Translation: CAISARSLQGYTF.

V gene TRBV29-1 combines with J gene TRBJ2-3, with D possibly matching TRBD2 (6 bases). Deletions cut 7 bases from V and 2 bases from J, with 13 bases between. Per the germline V gene, CDR1 is SQVTM and CDR2 is ANQGSEA. The CDR3 length is 13 residues. The DNA for the CDR3 is TGCAGCGCCATCGGGGGAGTCACAGATACGCAGTATTTT. Translated: CSAIGGVTDTQYF.

The chain joins TRBV21-1 to TRBJ1-1. TRBV21-1 is flagged as a pseudogene. This CDR3 contains 14 residues. CDR3 DNA sequence: TGTGCCAGCAGCAAAGCGCCGAGAGGAACTGAAGCTTTCTTT. This gives the protein CASSKAPRGTEAFF.

The chain couples TRBV18 to TRBJ2-5; D is unresolved. V was trimmed by 0 bases and J by 5 bases, leaving 7 bases between them. The CDR3 length is 13 residues. Germline V lookup: CDR1 KGHSH, CDR2 LQKENI. The CDR3 here is CASSPPDDETQYF. CDR3 DNA: TGTGCCAGCTCACCACCGGACGATGAGACCCAGTACTTC.

The chain has TRBV6-5 and TRBJ1-1, with 9 bases lining up with TRBD1. This CDR3 is built from 14 residues. Germline loops: CDR1 MNHEY, CDR2 SVGAGI. The V and J ends lost 6 bases and 3 bases, in that order; junction bases with no gene match: 5. The CDR3 reads CASRWTGADTEAFF. The CDR3, as DNA: TGTGCCAGCAGATGGACAGGGGCCGACACTGAAGCTTTCTTT.

This sequence joins TRBV7-3 and TRBJ2-3; 16 nucleotides line up with TRBD2. Germline CDR1 SGHTA, CDR2 FQGTGA. With 4 bases clipped from V and 5 bases from J, the junction kept 3 bases outside the gene matches. This CDR3 contains 16 residues. Here the CDR3 DNA reads TGTGCCAGCAGCTCCGGGACTAGCGGGGGGGTAGATACGCAGTATTTT. Protein sequence: CASSSGTSGGVDTQYF.

J is TRBJ1-1 and V is TRBV6-5, with a weak D call TRBD1 (6 bases). V lost 4 bases and J lost 0, with 9 bases in between. Germline V CDR1 and CDR2: MNHEY, SVGAGI. The CDR3 is made up of 14 amino acids. CDR3 DNA: TGTGCCAGCAGTTGGGGGGGCGTGAACACTGAAGCTTTCTTT. Residues: CASSWGGVNTEAFF.